This T cell receptor beta chain emerged from a study of CD8 T cells in ankylosing spondylitis. Notes on the study in general: Among TCR beta sequences, a motif of under ten highly homologous variants appeared characteristic of ankylosing spondylitis blood. Reports of some motif variants in reactive arthritis synovial fluid and blood predate this one.

There are many counts of this clonotype. Its antigen is currently unknown. A single record per CDR3 protein comes from TCRdb applying MiXCR to the 5' RACE reads. Of about 840,000 distinct CDR3 sequences listed, 10% to 15% were seen once; the top ten hold about 0.5%. Germline CDR1 KGHSH, CDR2 LQKENI. The CDR3 contains 13 residues. Trimming removed 3 bases from V and 1 base from J, with 6 bases in between. Material for sequencing was blood, either unsorted or a sorted T cell fraction (not recorded which). The TCR originated in a male donor with ankylosing spondylitis. The chain joins TRBV18 to TRBJ2-5, with no clear D. The CDR3 spells CASSPDPQETQYF. For the CDR3, the DNA is TGTGCCAGCTCACCGGACCCCCAAGAGACCCAGTACTTC.